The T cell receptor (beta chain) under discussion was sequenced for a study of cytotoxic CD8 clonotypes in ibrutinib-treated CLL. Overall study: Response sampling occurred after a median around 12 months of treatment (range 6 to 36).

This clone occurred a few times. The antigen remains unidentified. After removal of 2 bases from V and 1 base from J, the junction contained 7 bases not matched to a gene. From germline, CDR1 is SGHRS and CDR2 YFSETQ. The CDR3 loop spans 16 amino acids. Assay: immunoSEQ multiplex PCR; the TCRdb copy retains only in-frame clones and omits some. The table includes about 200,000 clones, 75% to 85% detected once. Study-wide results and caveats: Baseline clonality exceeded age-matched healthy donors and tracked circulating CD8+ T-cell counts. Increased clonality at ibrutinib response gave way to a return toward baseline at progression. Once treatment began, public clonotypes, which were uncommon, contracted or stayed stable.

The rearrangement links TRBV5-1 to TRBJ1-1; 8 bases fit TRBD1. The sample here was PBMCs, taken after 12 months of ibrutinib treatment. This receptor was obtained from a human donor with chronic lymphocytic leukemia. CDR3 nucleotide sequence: TGCGCCAGCAGCTTCCTCTCCGGACAGGGGAACACTGAAGCTTTCTTT. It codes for CASSFLSGQGNTEAFF.